This T cell receptor (beta chain) was sequenced during a study of T cell repertoires in cytomegalovirus infection. Background on the study: Indications came from public TCR beta signatures; they pointed to CMV infection and to a matching HLA type.

TCRdb redid the calling of the reads with MiXCR, one entry per CDR3 protein. Of nearly 700,000 distinct CDR3 sequences listed, around a third were seen once; the top ten hold about 20%. Trimming took 5 bases from V and 2 from J, leaving 9 bases between them. The CDR3 length is 13 residues. Per the germline V gene, CDR1 is SGHTA and CDR2 is FQGNSA. Points from the study as a whole: CMV-specific TCR beta clonotypes restricted by HLA-C were the ones dominating the ex vivo response.

This clonotype was observed many times. Its antigen is still unknown. This receptor was obtained from a human donor in good health (CMV status not recorded). Some clones in this sample may be carry-over from other donors' samples. The starting material was cultured PBMCs, obtained from culture after CMV antigen stimulation. The chain recombines TRBV7-2 with TRBJ1-1, with D unresolved. The CDR3 sequence is CASSPNGNTEAFF. In DNA form, the CDR3 reads TGTGCCAGCAGCCCCAACGGAAACACTGAAGCTTTCTTT. Supplemented by reference TRBV7-2 and TRBJ1-1, the full variable domain reads GAGVSQSPSNKVTEKGKDVELRCDPISGHTALYWYRQSLGQGLEFLIYFQGNSAPDKSGLPSDRFSAERTGGSVSTLTIQRTQQEDSAVYLCASSPNGNTEAFFGQGTRLTVV.